These 21 T cell receptor beta chains were sequenced from one sample in a study of T cells in Graves' hyperthyroidism and ophthalmopathy. Researchers amplified the TCR beta CDR3 regions from RNA transcripts. Primed by the HTBI set, a first-round RT-PCR was run on the TCR CDR3. TCRdb recomputed calls from the multiplex PCR reads with MiXCR, one row per CDR3 protein. The sample has some 320,000 distinct CDR3 sequences; roughly 13% are singletons. Sequenced: blood. These receptors all come from a woman in her 40s with Graves' ophthalmopathy.

The chain employs TRBV7-9 and TRBJ2-1; TRBD2 might be the D (7 bases). V was pared by 4 bases and J by 10 bases, with 17 bases between. The CDR3 contains 14 residues. Germline CDR1 and CDR2: SEHNR and FQNEAQ (reference sequence). The CDR3 nucleotides are TGTGCCAGCAGCTCACCGGGAGGCCAGGGGGAGCAGTTCTTC. Protein: CASSSPGGQGEQFF.

This clonotype appeared many times. This rearrangement joins TRBV6-1 to TRBJ1-1; 7 bases agree with TRBD1. The V and J ends lost 5 bases and 6 bases, in that order; junction bases with no gene match: 9. CDR1 MNHNS and CDR2 SASEGT come from the germline V gene. The CDR3 is 14 amino acids. The CDR3 coding sequence is TGTGCCAGCAGTTTCGGGGCAGGGGGAGCTGAAGCTTTCTTT. The encoded protein is CASSFGAGGAEAFF.

This clonotype has a count of ten or more. J is TRBJ1-3 and V is TRBV28; the D gene is possibly TRBD1 (5 bases). Germline lookup yields CDR1 MDHEN and CDR2 SYDVKM. Trimming took 6 bases from V and 4 from J, leaving 16 bases between them. This CDR3 comprises 15 residues. The CDR3, as DNA: TGTGCCAGCAGCCGGATGAGAGGGACCGGAAACACCATATATTTT. This translates into CASSRMRGTGNTIYF.

Remarks on this clonotype: A much larger clonotype is one base distant, so this may be a read error. V and J are TRBV15 and TRBJ2-1, with D maybe TRBD2 (7 bases). Germline assignment: CDR1 LNHNV and CDR2 YYDKDF (reference sequence). The CDR3 covers 15 residues. The CDR3 DNA sequence: TGTGCCTCCAGCAGAGGGTCCGGTAGGGGGGGTGAGCAGTTCTTC. Translation: CASSRGSGRGGEQFF.

There are many counts of this clonotype. The chain recombines TRBV24-1 with TRBJ1-1; D perhaps matches TRBD1 (6 bases). The V and J ends lost 5 bases and 7 bases respectively, with 13 bases between them. The CDR3 has 13 amino acids. Germline lookup yields CDR1 KGHDR and CDR2 SFDVKD. The CDR3 DNA sequence: TGTGCCACCAGTGCCCAGGGGACTCGTGAAGCTTTCTTT. Translating gives CATSAQGTREAFF.

The table lists this clonotype with a few counts. A junction boundary mismatches the germline segment, possibly from a read error. The gene calls are TRBV24-1 and TRBJ2-1, with D perhaps matching TRBD1 (5 bases). The CDR3 contains 13 residues. Germline CDR1 is KGHDR and CDR2 is SFDVKD. The CDR3 DNA is TGTGCCACCAGTCGGACATCCTACAATGAGCAGCTCTTC. Protein product: CATSRTSYNEQLF.

Notes on this clonotype: A much bigger clone sits one base away, suggesting this may be a read error. V gene TRBV6-2 or TRBV6-3 combines with J gene TRBJ1-5; 7 bases map to TRBD1. V trimming: 5 bases; J trimming: 7 bases; junction bases outside the gene matches: 11. Germline V gives CDR1 MNHEY, CDR2 SVGEGT. The CDR3 contains 15 residues. CDR3 in amino acids: CASSRTPGGRQPQHF. CDR3 nucleotides: TGTGCCAGCAGTCGAACCCCAGGGGGGAGGCAGCCCCAGCATTTT.

This clonotype showed up many times. The rearrangement uses TRBV20-1 and TRBJ2-1, with TRBD2 matching 14 bases. J was trimmed by 1 base and V by 6 bases; bases with no gene match: 11. The CDR3 length is 18 residues. Germline V lookup: CDR1 DFQATT, CDR2 SNEGSKA (reference sequence). DNA for the CDR3: TGCAGTGCCCCGACTAGCGGGAGGGCCATGAGGTCCTACAATGAGCAGTTCTTC. Protein product: CSAPTSGRAMRSYNEQFF.

Ten or more counts support this clonotype. The J gene is TRBJ2-3, the V gene TRBV2; D call uncertain. The CDR3 sequence is 12 residues long. Germline V gene lookup returns CDR1 SNHLY and CDR2 FYNNEI. Between the trimmed V and J ends, which lost 10 bases and 2 bases, there was a span of 10 bases. The CDR3 region is CATRMNTDTQYF. The DNA for the CDR3 is TGTGCCACTCGGATGAACACAGATACGCAGTATTTT.

Details on this clonotype: This could be a read error, since a much larger clone is one nucleotide away. This chain connects TRBV7-9 to TRBJ2-1; no reliable D call. Trimming cost V 1 base and J 10 bases, with 17 bases left between them. The CDR3 consists of 15 residues. Germline loops: CDR1 SEHNR, CDR2 FQNEAQ (reference sequence). The CDR3 nucleotides are TGTGCCAGCAGCTTAGATGCCCCTTCGCTCTACGAGCAGTTCTTC. This encodes CASSLDAPSLYEQFF.

The chain employs TRBV19 and TRBJ2-3; 12 nucleotides agree with TRBD2. Germline-derived CDR1 and CDR2 are LNHDA and SQIVND (reference sequence). There are 16 residues in the CDR3. The junction had 7 bases not matched to a gene; V was cut back by 6 bases and J by 3 bases. CDR3 in amino acids: CASSLLAGGITDTQYF. DNA of the CDR3: TGTGCCAGTAGCCTACTAGCGGGAGGAATTACAGATACGCAGTATTTT.

The genes are TRBV24-1 and TRBJ1-4; D not resolved. Germline CDR1 is KGHDR and CDR2 is SFDVKD. The CDR3 totals 14 residues. V shed 2 bases and J shed 0 bases, with 3 bases lying between them. CDR3 DNA sequence: TGTGCCACCAGTGATTCGGCAACTAATGAAAAACTGTTTTTT. Translation: CATSDSATNEKLFF.

This chain connects TRBV7-9 to TRBJ2-5; D gene unclear. CDR1 SEHNR and CDR2 FQNEAQ come from the germline V gene (reference sequence). The V end lost 2 bases, the J end lost 5 bases, and 9 bases lay between the germline ends. The CDR3 consists of 13 residues. The CDR3 loop reads CASSLPSWETQYF. The CDR3 nucleotides read TGTGCCAGCAGCTTACCGTCCTGGGAGACCCAGTACTTC.

This clonotype came up many times. The chain carries TRBV10-2 and TRBJ1-2; no reliable D call. This CDR3 region has 15 residues. Germline V lookup: CDR1 WSHSY, CDR2 SAAADI. The germline V and J ends were trimmed by 3 bases and 4 bases, with 15 bases remaining between them. The chain's CDR3 is CASSERAAPGYGYTF. CDR3 sequence (DNA): TGCGCCAGCAGTGAACGGGCAGCCCCTGGCTATGGCTACACCTTC.

This clonotype showed up many times. J is TRBJ2-7 and V is TRBV11-2; D gene ambiguous. CDR3 length: 15 residues. Germline V gene sequence: CDR1 SGHAT, CDR2 FQNNGV. The V end lost 3 bases, the J end lost 3 bases, and 15 bases lay between the germline ends. CDR3 in amino acids: CASSFTDGASYEQYF. CDR3 nucleotides: TGTGCCAGCAGCTTTACTGACGGAGCGAGCTACGAGCAGTACTTC. The full variable domain, in which reference TRBV11-2 and TRBJ2-7 provide the parts outside the CDR3, is EAGVAQSPRYKIIEKRQSVAFWCNPISGHATLYWYQQILGQGPKLLIQFQNNGVVDDSQLPKDRFSAERLKGVDSTLKIQPAKLEDSAVYLCASSFTDGASYEQYFGPGTRLTVT.

This clonotype was detected a few times. The chain links TRBV20-1 to TRBJ2-3; 13 nucleotides align to TRBD2. The CDR3 contains 14 residues. The V gene's germline CDR1 is DFQATT and CDR2 SNEGSKA (reference sequence). Trimming removed 5 bases from V and 6 bases from J; junction bases left unmatched: 5. The CDR3 sequence: CSAGGLAGRDTQYF. Here the CDR3 DNA reads TGCAGTGCTGGGGGACTAGCGGGACGGGATACGCAGTATTTT.

The chain carries TRBV7-8 and TRBJ2-1; 13 nucleotides agree with TRBD2. Germline CDR1 SGHVS, CDR2 FQNEAQ. The CDR3 is 19 amino acids. Trimming cost V 5 bases and J 2 bases; bases outside gene matches: 12. CDR3 residues: CASSRRALAGGLAYNEQFF. CDR3 nucleotide sequence: TGTGCCAGCAGCCGAAGGGCACTAGCGGGAGGGCTAGCCTACAATGAGCAGTTCTTC.

This clonotype was counted ten times or more. This chain connects TRBV6-1 to TRBJ2-5, with 13 positions matching TRBD2. With V trimmed by 6 bases and J by 4 bases, 8 bases remained unmatched. The CDR3 is 16 residues long. The germline V gene has CDR1 MNHNS and CDR2 SASEGT. CDR3 in DNA: TGTGCCAGCAGACCCAGGACTAGCGGGAGATCAGAGACCCAGTACTTC. Translation: CASRPRTSGRSETQYF.

The rearrangement joins TRBV7-2 to TRBJ2-5; D may be TRBD1 or TRBD2 (5 bases each). The CDR3 runs 15 residues. Trimming took 5 bases from V and 1 from J, leaving 14 bases between them. Germline V gene data show CDR1 as SGHTA and CDR2 as FQGNSA. CDR3 loop: CASSITGTGQETQYF. The CDR3 coding sequence is TGTGCCAGCAGCATTACCGGGACGGGCCAAGAGACCCAGTACTTC.

This clonotype appeared a few times. This sequence joins TRBV19 and TRBJ2-3, with D perhaps TRBD1 or TRBD2 (5 bases each). From germline, CDR1 is LNHDA and CDR2 SQIVND (reference sequence). V lost 7 bases and J 4 bases, leaving 21 bases between the germline ends. The CDR3 runs 16 residues. The CDR3 region has the DNA TGTGCCAGTATCTTACCGGGACCAAAGGGCGCAGATACGCAGTATTTT. As protein: CASILPGPKGADTQYF.

This clonotype was recorded a few times. This chain links TRBV7-9 with TRBJ2-3; the D gene is possibly TRBD1 (5 bases). Germline V gives CDR1 SEHNR, CDR2 FQNEAQ (reference sequence). V dropped 5 bases and J dropped 5 bases, with 8 bases sitting between them. This CDR3 contains 12 residues. CDR3 sequence: CASSPGIDTQYF. Written as DNA, the CDR3 is TGTGCCAGCAGCCCAGGGATAGATACGCAGTATTTT.